These 2 T cell receptor beta chains were sequenced from one sample in a study of T cells in Graves' hyperthyroidism and ophthalmopathy. Amplified regions were TCR beta CDR3 sequences from RNA transcripts. An initial round of RT-PCR targeting the TCR CDR3 relied on the HTBI primer set. TCRdb redid the calling of the multiplex PCR reads with MiXCR, one entry per CDR3 protein. The top ten clones hold around 27% of a sample with 400,000 or so distinct CDR3 sequences, 11% to 15% of them seen once. The sequenced sample consisted of blood. These receptors were collected from a man aged 45-65 years with Graves' ophthalmopathy.

V gene TRBV29-1 combines with J gene TRBJ2-7; D not resolved. Germline CDR1 is SQVTM and CDR2 is ANQGSEA. Trimming cost V 2 bases and J 3 bases, with 5 bases left between them. The length of the CDR3 is 11 residues. As DNA, the CDR3 is TGCAGCGTTGAATTGGTCTACGAGCAGTACTTC. Translated: CSVELVYEQYF.

This clonotype was found many times. The V call is TRBV28, the J call TRBJ2-3; possibly TRBD2 for D (5 bases). Germline lookup yields CDR1 MDHEN and CDR2 SYDVKM. The CDR3 sequence is 16 residues long. The V and J ends lost 3 bases and 0 bases respectively, with 13 bases between them. CDR3 sequence (DNA): TGTGCCAGCAGTTTTGCTGCGGGCACTAGCACAGATACGCAGTATTTT. Translating gives CASSFAAGTSTDTQYF. The full variable domain, rest sourced from reference TRBV28 and TRBJ2-3, is DVKVTQSSRYLVKRTGEKVFLECVQDMDHENMFWYRQDPGLGLRLIYFSYDVKMKEKGDIPEGYSVSREKKERFSLILESASTNQTSMYLCASSFAAGTSTDTQYFGPGTRLTVL.